The 27 T cell receptor beta chains reported below all come from one sample, sequenced in a study of T cells expressing NK-cell markers (dated by TCRdb to 2018 to 2020). Libraries were prepared through 5' RACE. TCRdb shows the sequencer as Illumina HiSeq 2000. After reprocessing by TCRdb, each CDR3 protein sequence is one entry, and no DNA is given. The sample table includes hundreds of thousands of distinct CDR3 sequences. Together, the top ten hold around 3.3% of the sample. Sequencing input: blood T cells: a sorted CD56 or NKG2C T cell subset, CD4+ or CD8+ T cells, or bulk PBMC T cells (not recorded which). The receptor set was obtained from a man between 18 and 29 years old in good health. Donor details come from another sample of the same person, matched by shared clones.

The CDR3 is CASSFATSGKLGGYTF. The V call is TRBV6-5, the J call TRBJ1-2; lacking DNA, the TRBD1 call made by TCRdb goes unchecked. The CDR3 extends over 16 amino acids. Germline V gene lookup returns CDR1 MNHEY and CDR2 SVGAGI.

The chain carries TRBV5-1 and TRBJ2-5; TCRdb gives TRBD2 as the D gene, but with no DNA this cannot be confirmed. The CDR3 has 16 residues. CDR1 and CDR2 (germline): SGHRS, YFSETQ. The CDR3 region is CASSAPGLAGVETQYF.

The genes are TRBV3-1 and TRBJ2-7. This CDR3 is built from 14 residues. From germline, CDR1 is LGHDT and CDR2 YNNKEL (reference sequence). The CDR3 here is CASSQDVGRVAQYF.

This chain uses TRBV10-3 with TRBJ2-1; with no DNA, the TCRdb D assignment of TRBD2 cannot be verified. This CDR3 is built from 15 residues. The V gene's germline CDR1 is ENHRY and CDR2 SYGVKD. The CDR3 is CATDSLAGTYNEQFF.

This chain's CDR3 is CASSQERGTDYGYTF. The chain is built from TRBV4-3 and TRBJ1-2; TCRdb's D call, TRBD1, is unchecked because there is no DNA. The CDR3 contains 15 residues. Germline CDR1 is LGHNA and CDR2 is YSLEER.

CDR3 residues: CASSFVVEETQYF. V and J are TRBV7-6 and TRBJ2-5. CDR3 length equals 13 residues. Germline-derived CDR1 and CDR2 are SGHVS and FNYEAQ.

The chain couples TRBV11-3 to TRBJ2-1; TCRdb proposes TRBD1, but this gene call is untestable without DNA. The CDR3 extends over 15 amino acids. Per the germline V gene, CDR1 is SGHNT and CDR2 is YENEEA. The CDR3 is CASSWGEAGYNEQFF.

The chain couples TRBV4-3 to TRBJ2-1; the D call of TRBD1 rests on TCRdb alone, since no DNA is present to check it. CDR1 and CDR2 from the germline V gene are LGHNA and YSLEER. CDR3 size: 14 residues. This CDR3 reads CASSQDQGNNEQFF.

The chain uses TRBV18 and TRBJ2-5; TCRdb indicates TRBD1, and absent DNA this call remains unverified. Germline loops: CDR1 KGHSH, CDR2 LQKENI. The CDR3 runs 14 residues. This CDR3 reads CASSPPGTQETQYF.

The chain couples TRBV19 to TRBJ2-3; TCRdb picks TRBD2, but there is no DNA to check that call. CDR1 and CDR2 from the germline V gene are LNHDA and SQIVND (reference sequence). This CDR3 contains 15 residues. The CDR3 here is CASRSRTSGGRTQYF.

This chain uses TRBV7-8 with TRBJ2-7. The CDR3 has 12 amino acids. Germline loops: CDR1 SGHVS, CDR2 FQNEAQ. The CDR3 loop is CASSLEEREQYF.

CDR3 residues: CASTIAGGVNEQFF. V usage is TRBV7-2 and J usage is TRBJ2-1; TCRdb lists TRBD2, though no DNA is available to test this call. Germline assignment: CDR1 SGHTA and CDR2 FQGNSA. The CDR3 runs to 14 residues.

This chain's CDR3 is CASSEDGFRNQPQHF. The chain has TRBV27 and TRBJ1-5. The CDR3 totals 15 residues. The germline V gene encodes CDR1 MNHEY and CDR2 SMNVEV (reference sequence).

The rearrangement links TRBV12-3 or TRBV12-4 to TRBJ2-1; TCRdb's D gene call, TRBD2, goes unchecked for lack of DNA. This CDR3 has 17 amino acids. CDR3 sequence: CASSLVGHPNPYNEQFF.

The rearrangement links TRBV6-5 to TRBJ2-1; the TCRdb call, TRBD1, lacks DNA for checking. Germline V gene sequence: CDR1 MNHEY, CDR2 SVGAGI. This CDR3 region has 18 residues. This CDR3 reads CASSYSRRRDRFYNEQFF.

The V gene is TRBV12-3 or TRBV12-4, the J gene TRBJ1-3. This CDR3 is built from 13 residues. The chain's CDR3 is CASYGGSGNTIYF.

This chain links TRBV7-8 with TRBJ2-3; TCRdb's D call, TRBD1, is unchecked because there is no DNA. This CDR3 has 17 amino acids. Germline V lookup: CDR1 SGHVS, CDR2 FQNEAQ. The CDR3 region is CASSSQRSGGLMNTQYF.

V usage is TRBV11-2 and J usage is TRBJ1-6; the TCRdb call, TRBD1, lacks DNA for checking. The CDR3 length is 18 residues. CDR1 SGHAT and CDR2 FQNNGV come from the germline V gene. The CDR3 protein is CASSPPRQGAPSNSPLHF.

This rearrangement joins TRBV15 to TRBJ2-7; the D call from TCRdb, TRBD2, cannot be confirmed without DNA. The germline V gene has CDR1 LNHNV and CDR2 YYDKDF (reference sequence). This CDR3 comprises 15 residues. CDR3 protein: CATSTNAGLSYEQYF.

V gene TRBV5-1 combines with J gene TRBJ2-3; TCRdb's D call of TRBD2 is untestable without DNA. The CDR3 has 16 residues. The V gene's germline CDR1 is SGHRS and CDR2 YFSETQ. The CDR3 reads CASTLDGTTTRNTQYF.

The chain uses TRBV11-2 and TRBJ2-1; with no DNA, the TCRdb D assignment of TRBD2 cannot be verified. The CDR3 sequence is 15 residues long. CDR1 is SGHAT, CDR2 FQNNGV, per germline. CDR3 region: CASSALRGIYNEQFF.

This chain connects TRBV4-1 to TRBJ1-5. Germline CDR1 MGHRA, CDR2 YSYEKL. The CDR3 has 15 residues. CDR3 sequence: CASSQFVQGTQPQHF.

J is TRBJ2-5 and V is TRBV12-3 or TRBV12-4; with no DNA, the TCRdb D assignment of TRBD2 cannot be verified. This CDR3 spans 17 amino acids. Here the CDR3 reads CASSLRAYGGYQETQYF.

This chain joins TRBV6-2 or TRBV6-3 and TRBJ2-1; there is no DNA to check the TCRdb D call of TRBD2. The CDR3 runs to 15 residues. Per the germline V gene, CDR1 is MNHEY and CDR2 is SVGEGT. The CDR3 sequence: CASSYHRRDFNEQFF.

V usage is TRBV7-3 and J usage is TRBJ2-3; absent DNA, TCRdb's TRBD2 call cannot be checked. CDR3 length equals 17 residues. The germline gives CDR1 SGHTA, CDR2 FQGTGA. The CDR3 loop reads CASSLTGPQRGGDTQYF.

The CDR3 here is CASSLTELAGVSGELFF. The chain recombines TRBV5-1 with TRBJ2-2; the TCRdb D gene call, TRBD2, has no DNA to confirm it. Germline V gene sequence: CDR1 SGHRS, CDR2 YFSETQ. The CDR3 loop spans 17 amino acids.

V gene TRBV16 combines with J gene TRBJ2-1. Germline V gene data show CDR1 as KGHSY and CDR2 as FQNENV. The CDR3 is made up of 11 amino acids. The CDR3 sequence is CASSHGNEQFF.